This T cell receptor beta chain was sequenced in a study of T cells after yellow fever vaccination. Study-level findings and limits: Contaminants from the bulk population, in the form of abundant clonotypes, could be found in FACS-sorted repertoires.

A process of 5'RACE template switching, which added a universal primer site and UMIs, was used to make TCR cDNA. MiXCR, run by TCRdb on the 5' RACE reads, gives a single entry per CDR3 protein. This table holds about 69,000 distinct CDR3 sequences, roughly 6% found once. V lost 5 bases and J lost 5; bases outside the gene matches: 11. Germline CDR1 reads KGHSH; CDR2 reads LQKENI. The CDR3 is 16 amino acids. This clonotype showed up many times. What it recognizes is unknown. The specimen comprised CD4+ T cells sorted from PBMCs, sampled around 15 days after the first yellow fever vaccination. This TCR derives from a man in his late teens or twenties who received the YFV17D yellow fever vaccine. The gene calls are TRBV18 and TRBJ2-3, with 9 bases identical to TRBD1. CDR3 sequence: CASSATPGQGGDTQYF. In nucleotides, the CDR3 is TGTGCCAGCTCAGCTACGCCGGGACAGGGTGGAGATACGCAGTATTTT.